The 14 T cell receptor beta chains below were found in one sample sequenced in a study of T cells in Graves' hyperthyroidism and ophthalmopathy. Researchers took RNA transcripts and amplified the TCR beta CDR3 regions from them. The primer set for the first-round RT-PCR of the TCR CDR3 was HTBI. TCRdb processed the multiplex PCR reads anew with MiXCR; each CDR3 protein has one entry. The sample lists a few hundred thousand distinct CDR3 sequences, 13% to 15% occurring once. The sample was blood. The receptors here all came from a woman aged 30 to 39 with Graves' ophthalmopathy.

This clonotype was observed many times. This sequence joins TRBV9 and TRBJ2-5; D is unclear. Germline CDR1 is SGDLS and CDR2 is YYNGEE. V was cut by 0 bases and J by 5 bases, with 8 bases left in between. The CDR3 loop spans 13 amino acids. The CDR3 sequence: CASSVEGIETQYF. The CDR3 nucleotides read TGTGCCAGCAGCGTAGAAGGGATTGAGACCCAGTACTTC.

The table lists this clonotype with many counts. The V call is TRBV7-9, the J call TRBJ2-1; the D call may be TRBD1 or TRBD2 (5 bases each). CDR1 and CDR2 from the germline V gene are SEHNR and FQNEAQ (reference sequence). V lost 2 bases and J 5 bases, leaving 10 bases between the germline ends. This CDR3 has 14 residues. CDR3 nucleotides: TGTGCCAGCAGCTTAAGGGGACGCGACAATGAGCAGTTCTTC. Protein: CASSLRGRDNEQFF.

The J gene is TRBJ2-5, the V gene TRBV2, with D maybe TRBD1 (6 bases). Germline CDR1 and CDR2: SNHLY and FYNNEI. Trimming shortened V by 4 bases and J by 7 bases, and 16 bases separated the two germline ends. The CDR3 is made up of 14 amino acids. CDR3 coding DNA: TGTGCCAGCAGTGGGGACATCGCATTTGGGACCCAGTACTTC. This codes for CASSGDIAFGTQYF. Variable domain in full (rest from reference TRBV2 and TRBJ2-5): EPEVTQTPSHQVTQMGQEVILRCVPISNHLYFYWYRQILGQKVEFLVSFYNNEISEKSEIFDDQFSVERPDGSNFTLKIRSTKLEDSAMYFCASSGDIAFGTQYFGPGTRLLVL.

This clonotype was detected ten times or more. The chain links TRBV12-3 or TRBV12-4 to TRBJ2-2, with 10 bases that match TRBD1. This CDR3 contains 15 residues. DNA for the CDR3: TGTGCAGCCGGGGGGTGGACAGGGGGTCCCGGGGAGCTGTTTTTT. This translates into CAAGGWTGGPGELFF.

This chain's CDR3 is CASSLKGLLNEQFF. In DNA, the CDR3 is TGTGCCAGCAGTTTAAAGGGACTACTCAATGAGCAGTTCTTC. The J gene is TRBJ2-1, the V gene TRBV27, with TRBD2 matching 7 bases. The CDR3 consists of 14 residues. Germline CDR1 reads MNHEY; CDR2 reads SMNVEV (reference sequence). Trimming removed 2 bases from V and 6 bases from J; junction bases left unmatched: 4.

This clonotype has at least ten counts. The chain couples TRBV16 to TRBJ1-1; the D is unclear. The V gene's germline CDR1 is KGHSY and CDR2 FQNENV. The CDR3 spans 14 residues. The V gene lost 4 bases and the J gene lost 0 bases, with 9 bases spanning the gap. This chain's CDR3 is CASSLSGMNTEAFF. In DNA form, the CDR3 reads TGTGCCAGCAGCCTTTCCGGCATGAACACTGAAGCTTTCTTT.

This clonotype came up many times. V is TRBV6-1 and J is TRBJ1-2; the D gene is possibly TRBD1 (5 bases). The CDR3 has 13 amino acids. V was clipped by 6 bases and J by 6 bases, with 14 bases between them. Germline V gene lookup returns CDR1 MNHNS and CDR2 SASEGT. The DNA of the CDR3 is TGTGCCAGCAGGGGCCTAGGGGCCGATGGCTACACCTTC. It specifies CASRGLGADGYTF.

This clonotype was counted at least ten times. The junction departs from germline at one end; a sequencing error may be responsible. V gene TRBV12-3 or TRBV12-4 combines with J gene TRBJ2-1; 7 bases are shared with TRBD2. This CDR3 contains 14 residues. CDR3 region: CASSRAGDNNEQFF. The CDR3 DNA reads TGTGCCAGCAGTAGGGCGGGGGATAACAATGAGCAATTCTTC.

Points on this clonotype: A junction boundary mismatches the germline segment, possibly from a read error. This chain connects TRBV7-8 to TRBJ2-3, with 11 bases aligning to TRBD2. The CDR3 has 15 amino acids. CDR1 and CDR2 from the germline V gene are SGHVS and FQNEAQ. The CDR3 sequence: CGSSFSGGATDTQYF. The CDR3 DNA follows: TGTGGCAGCAGCTTTAGCGGGGGGGCCACAGATACGCAGTATTTT. Based on the CDR3 plus reference TRBV7-8 and TRBJ2-3, the full variable domain is GAGVSQSPRYKVAKRGQDVALRCDPISGHVSLFWYQQALGQGPEFLTYFQNEAQLDKSGLPSDRFFAERPEGSVSTLKIQRTQQEDSAVYLCGSSFSGGATDTQYFGPGTRLTVL.

At least ten counts were recorded for this clonotype. The V gene is TRBV9, the J gene TRBJ2-7; a possible D gene is TRBD1 (6 bases). The V and J ends lost 0 bases and 5 bases respectively, with 12 bases between them. CDR1 and CDR2 (germline): SGDLS, YYNGEE. The CDR3 runs to 14 residues. CDR3 sequence (DNA): TGTGCCAGCAGCGTAGTAGGGGGAACGGACGAGCAGTACTTC. It codes for CASSVVGGTDEQYF.

This clonotype was found many times. V is TRBV28 and J is TRBJ2-7; D is unresolved. V lost 6 bases, J lost 2 bases, and 11 bases lay in between. This CDR3 spans 13 amino acids. The germline V gene has CDR1 MDHEN and CDR2 SYDVKM. Here the CDR3 DNA reads TGTGCCAGCAGACCGGCCCTGACCTACGAGCAGTACTTC. This encodes CASRPALTYEQYF.

This clonotype was detected ten times or more. The rearrangement links TRBV5-6 to TRBJ1-1; 8 nucleotides line up with TRBD1. Unmatched junction bases numbered 6, after V lost 4 bases and J lost 7 bases. Germline CDR1 reads SGHDT; CDR2 reads YYEEEE. This CDR3 spans 13 amino acids. The CDR3 is CASSPQGADEAFF. The CDR3 bases are TGTGCCAGCAGCCCGCAGGGGGCCGATGAAGCTTTCTTT.

The CDR3 region is CASSLAVDPLGGVTQYF. The CDR3, as DNA: TGTGCCAGCAGCCTTGCCGTAGACCCGTTAGGTGGTGTTACGCAGTATTTT. The chain has TRBV6-1 and TRBJ2-3; D remains unclear. The V gene's germline CDR1 is MNHNS and CDR2 SASEGT. The ends were cut back, 6 bases at V and 8 bases at J, with 27 bases in the middle. CDR3 length: 17 residues.

This clonotype showed up many times. The chain uses TRBV2 and TRBJ2-7; D is unresolved. This CDR3 is built from 14 residues. CDR1 and CDR2 from the germline V gene are SNHLY and FYNNEI. Trimming cost V 7 bases and J 2 bases, with 15 bases left between them. CDR3 DNA: TGTGCCAGCACCCAAACGGTGCCCACCTACGAGCAGTACTTC. Encoded protein: CASTQTVPTYEQYF.